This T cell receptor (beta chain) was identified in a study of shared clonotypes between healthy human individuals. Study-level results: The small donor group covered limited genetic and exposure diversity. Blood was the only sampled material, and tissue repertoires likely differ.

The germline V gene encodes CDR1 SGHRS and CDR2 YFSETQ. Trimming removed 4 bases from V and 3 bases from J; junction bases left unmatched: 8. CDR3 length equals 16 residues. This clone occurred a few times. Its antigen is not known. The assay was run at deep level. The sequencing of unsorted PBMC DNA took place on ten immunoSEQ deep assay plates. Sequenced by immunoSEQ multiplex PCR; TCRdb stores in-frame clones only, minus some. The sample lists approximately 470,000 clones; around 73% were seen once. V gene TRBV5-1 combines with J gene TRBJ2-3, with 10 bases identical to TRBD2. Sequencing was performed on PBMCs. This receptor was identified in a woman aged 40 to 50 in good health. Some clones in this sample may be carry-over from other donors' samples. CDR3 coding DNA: TGCGCCAGCAGCCCGGGACTAGCGCAGGGTACAGATACGCAGTATTTT. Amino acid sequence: CASSPGLAQGTDTQYF.